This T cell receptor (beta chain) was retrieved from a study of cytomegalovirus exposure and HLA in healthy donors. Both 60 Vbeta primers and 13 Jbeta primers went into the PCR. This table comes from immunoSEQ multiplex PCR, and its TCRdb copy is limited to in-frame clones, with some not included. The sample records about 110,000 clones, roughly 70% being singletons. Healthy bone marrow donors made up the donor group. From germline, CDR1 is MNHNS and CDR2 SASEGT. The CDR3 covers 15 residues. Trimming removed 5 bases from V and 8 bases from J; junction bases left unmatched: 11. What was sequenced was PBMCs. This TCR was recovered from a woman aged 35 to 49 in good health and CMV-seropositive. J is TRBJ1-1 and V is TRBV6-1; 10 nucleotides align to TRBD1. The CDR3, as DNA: TGTGCCAGCAGTACCCGGGACAGGGGATCCCCCGAAGCTTTCTTT. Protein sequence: CASSTRDRGSPEAFF.